This T cell receptor beta chain was identified during a study of technical replicates of blood from a handful of donors. Method: immunoSEQ multiplex PCR; TCRdb's copy keeps in-frame clones and lacks some. The data show around 80,000 clones, with about 97% seen just once and about 0.3% held by the top ten. This clone occurred once. Germline CDR1 and CDR2: MDHEN and SYDVKM. The ends lost 3 bases at V and 2 bases at J; junction bases unmatched: 6. The CDR3 has 15 residues. The V and J genes are TRBV28 and TRBJ2-7, with 8 nucleotides matching TRBD1. This TCR derives from a human donor in good health. Material for sequencing was T cells isolated from PBMCs. DNA of the CDR3: TGTGCCAGCAGTTTCCCGGGACAGGCTACCTACGAGCAGTACTTC. Its translation: CASSFPGQATYEQYF.